Below, 29 T cell receptor beta chains from the same sample are listed, as sequenced in a study of beta chain features in type 1 diabetes. Sequenced material consisted of expressed TCRB transcripts (all of the isolated RNA was reverse transcribed). Using immunoSEQ multiplex PCR, the repertoire was profiled, and TCRdb retains in-frame clones only, with some absent. This sample has fewer than 650,000 clones, with less than 20% found just once. What was sequenced was naive CD4+ T cells from blood. The source is a man aged 18 to 30 in good health.

This clone has just a few counts. The chain carries TRBV13 and TRBJ2-1, with 7 bases fitting TRBD1. Trimming at V came to 2 bases and at J to 4 bases, leaving 2 bases not matched to a gene. Germline lookup yields CDR1 PRHDT and CDR2 FYEKMQ (reference sequence). This CDR3 spans 14 amino acids. The CDR3 sequence: CASSLQGVYNEQFF. As DNA, the CDR3 is TGTGCCAGCAGCTTACAGGGGGTATACAATGAGCAGTTCTTC.

In its sample, this clone was seen a few times. The V and J genes are TRBV28 and TRBJ2-1; D is uncertain. Germline CDR1 MDHEN, CDR2 SYDVKM. The CDR3 sequence is 14 residues long. Trimming stripped 2 bases from V and 2 bases from J, with 7 bases between. CDR3 DNA sequence: TGTGCCAGCAGTTTAGATTCCGCCTACAATGAGCAGTTCTTC. Translated, it gives CASSLDSAYNEQFF.

This clone was seen more than once but under ten times. This chain connects TRBV19 to TRBJ1-1, with TRBD1 as a possible D gene (6 bases). Trimming shortened V by 6 bases and J by 0 bases, and 11 bases separated the two germline ends. CDR3 size: 14 residues. From germline, CDR1 is LNHDA and CDR2 SQIVND (reference sequence). The CDR3 loop reads CASRDGQLNTEAFF. In DNA, the CDR3 is TGTGCCAGTAGAGACGGACAGTTGAACACTGAAGCTTTCTTT.

This clone was seen only a few times. The chain employs TRBV9 and TRBJ2-5; unclear D gene. CDR1 is SGDLS and CDR2 is YYNGEE in the germline V gene. Trimming took off 1 base at V and 2 bases at J, with 9 bases between the two ends. The CDR3 has 14 amino acids. CDR3 DNA sequence: TGTGCCAGCAGCGTACGTATAGGGCAAGAGACCCAGTACTTC. This sequence encodes CASSVRIGQETQYF.

This clone came up a few times. This chain links TRBV28 with TRBJ1-1, with D unresolved. The germline V gene has CDR1 MDHEN and CDR2 SYDVKM. This CDR3 has 13 amino acids. V shed 5 bases and J shed 5 bases, with 12 bases lying between them. This chain's CDR3 is CASSALPPTEAFF. The CDR3 bases are TGTGCCAGCAGTGCGTTACCCCCTACTGAAGCTTTCTTT.

This clone was observed a few times. The chain has TRBV28 and TRBJ2-6; D perhaps matches TRBD2 (5 bases). The CDR3 has 16 residues. Germline lookup yields CDR1 MDHEN and CDR2 SYDVKM. The germline V and J ends were trimmed by 10 bases and 1 base, with 17 bases remaining between them. The CDR3 coding sequence is TGTGCCACCGGACTCCCCGTGACTTCTGGGGCCAACGTCCTGACTTTC. It specifies CATGLPVTSGANVLTF.

The chain combines TRBV5-4 with TRBJ2-7; D gene uncertain. Germline V gives CDR1 SGHNT, CDR2 YYREEE (reference sequence). This CDR3 is built from 14 residues. V was shortened by 4 bases and J by 3 bases, with 14 bases between the two germline ends. CDR3: CASSRDRTLYEQYF. CDR3 in DNA: TGTGCCAGCAGCCGAGACCGGACCCTCTACGAGCAGTACTTC.

A few counts support this clone. V gene TRBV2 combines with J gene TRBJ2-2, with D perhaps TRBD1 (5 bases). V lost 7 bases and J 4 bases, leaving 13 bases between the germline ends. CDR1 is SNHLY, CDR2 FYNNEI, per germline. The CDR3 has 14 amino acids. The CDR3 nucleotides read TGTGCCAGCAACTTCAGGGTTGTCACCGGGGAGCTGTTTTTT. Translation gives CASNFRVVTGELFF.

The rearrangement joins TRBV5-1 to TRBJ2-7; D possibly matches TRBD1 or TRBD2 (6 bases each). This CDR3 has 13 amino acids. Germline V lookup: CDR1 SGHRS, CDR2 YFSETQ. V was cut by 0 bases and J by 6 bases, with 10 bases left in between. CDR3 sequence reads: CASSLAGGREQYF. For the CDR3, the DNA is TGCGCCAGCAGCTTGGCCGGGGGCCGCGAGCAGTACTTC.

This clone was counted a few times. The chain joins TRBV4-2 to TRBJ2-5; 8 bases match TRBD1. CDR1 and CDR2 from the germline V gene are LGHNA and YNFKEQ. The CDR3 is 16 amino acids. Germline trimming cut 0 bases from V and 5 bases from J; bases unmatched to any gene: 8. The CDR3 region has the DNA TGTGCCAGCAGCCAAGATGGCACAGGGGGTCCTGAGACCCAGTACTTC. Its protein product is CASSQDGTGGPETQYF.

This clone was counted a single time. This chain joins TRBV5-1 and TRBJ1-4; TRBD1 matches at 7 bases. J gave up 5 bases and V 3 bases, and 7 bases lay outside the gene matches. This CDR3 has 15 amino acids. Germline lookup yields CDR1 SGHRS and CDR2 YFSETQ. CDR3 nucleotide sequence: TGCGCCAGCAGCTCGACGGACAGGACGAATGAAAAACTGTTTTTT. It encodes CASSSTDRTNEKLFF. The full variable domain, completed using reference TRBV5-1 and TRBJ1-4, is KAGVTQTPRYLIKTRGQQVTLSCSPISGHRSVSWYQQTPGQGLQFLFEYFSETQRNKGNFPGRFSGRQFSNSRSEMNVSTLELGDSALYLCASSSTDRTNEKLFFGSGTQLSVL.

This clone was found a few times. This rearrangement joins TRBV2 to TRBJ2-2; 10 bases agree with TRBD1. Per germline, CDR1 SNHLY and CDR2 FYNNEI. The CDR3 is 15 amino acids. V was pared by 3 bases and J by 8 bases, with 6 bases of the junction left unmatched. The CDR3 DNA reads as TGTGCCAGCAGTGATCCGGGACAGGGGATTGGGGAGCTGTTTTTT. Translated, it gives CASSDPGQGIGELFF.

This clone was detected a few times. This chain connects TRBV5-1 to TRBJ2-3; possible D gene TRBD1, 5 bases. V was shortened by 4 bases and J by 3 bases, with 9 bases between the two germline ends. CDR1 is SGHRS, CDR2 YFSETQ, per germline. The CDR3 is 13 amino acids. DNA of the CDR3: TGCGCCAGCAGCCGGCCAGGGACAGATACGCAGTATTTT. Protein product: CASSRPGTDTQYF.

This CDR3 is CASSQAGAGGETQYF. The CDR3, as DNA: TGCGCCAGCAGCCAAGCGGGGGCCGGGGGGGAGACCCAGTACTTC. The chain links TRBV4-3 to TRBJ2-5; tentatively, D is TRBD2 (7 bases). The V end was cut by 1 base, the J end by 5 bases, with 14 bases between. CDR1 LGHNA and CDR2 YSLEER come from the germline V gene. CDR3 length equals 15 residues.

This chain links TRBV18 with TRBJ1-2, with 8 bases matching TRBD1. Trimming took 3 bases from V and 3 from J; bases not matched to a gene: 3. Germline CDR1 is KGHSH and CDR2 is LQKENI. The CDR3 length is 14 residues. Here the CDR3 DNA reads TGTGCCAGCTCACCCAGGGGACAGGACTATGGCTACACCTTC. Translated, it gives CASSPRGQDYGYTF.

This clone was observed many times. The junction departs from germline at one end; a sequencing error may be responsible. The rearrangement links TRBV19 to TRBJ2-1; 8 nucleotides align to TRBD1. The CDR3 has 12 amino acids. Germline V gene sequence: CDR1 LNHDA, CDR2 SQIVND (reference sequence). DNA of the CDR3: TGTGCCAGTAGTTTCCTCGGACAGGGCTCGATCTTC. It encodes CASSFLGQGSIF.

This chain uses TRBV7-2 with TRBJ2-2; 8 positions agree with TRBD2. The CDR3 length is 16 residues. After removal of 3 bases from V and 6 bases from J, the junction contained 9 bases not matched to a gene. Per germline, CDR1 SGHTA and CDR2 FQGNSA. CDR3: CASSLSGRGVSGELFF. The CDR3 nucleotides read TGTGCCAGCAGCTTGAGCGGGAGAGGGGTCTCCGGGGAGCTGTTTTTT.

This clone was counted ten times or more. The chain is built from TRBV30 and TRBJ1-5; D is perhaps TRBD1 (6 bases). The CDR3 has 13 residues. CDR1 is GTSNPN, CDR2 SVGIG, per germline (reference sequence). Trimming took off 3 bases at V and 7 bases at J, with 13 bases between the two ends. DNA of the CDR3: TGTGCCTGGAGCGGCGGGGGCGAACAGCCCCAGCATTTT. Protein: CAWSGGGEQPQHF.

This clone was found a few times. V gene TRBV18 combines with J gene TRBJ2-4; D might be TRBD1 (6 bases). CDR3 length equals 16 residues. The V and J ends lost 3 bases and 0 bases respectively, with 12 bases between them. Germline CDR1 reads KGHSH; CDR2 reads LQKENI. The CDR3 coding sequence is TGTGCCAGCTCACCTATAAAGGGGGTAGCCAAAAACATTCAGTACTTC. Translated: CASSPIKGVAKNIQYF.

V is TRBV6-6 and J is TRBJ2-5, with a possible D match to TRBD2 (6 bases). Germline CDR1 reads MNHNY; CDR2 reads SVGAGI (reference sequence). The CDR3 extends over 16 amino acids. V lost 0 bases and J 1 base, leaving 12 bases between the germline ends. CDR3 in amino acids: CASSYSKGRLQETQYF. Written as DNA, the CDR3 is TGTGCCAGCAGTTACTCGAAGGGGAGGCTCCAAGAGACCCAGTACTTC.

In its sample, this clone was seen a few times. V gene TRBV19 combines with J gene TRBJ1-5; tentatively, D is TRBD1 (5 bases). Trimming left V 7 bases short and J 6 bases short, with 16 bases between. This CDR3 is 14 amino acids long. Germline V gene sequence: CDR1 LNHDA, CDR2 SQIVND (reference sequence). CDR3 DNA sequence: TGTGCCAGTAACCTGCAGGGTAGAGGTCAGCCCCAGCATTTT. Its protein is CASNLQGRGQPQHF.

The sample holds a few counts of this clone. The CDR3 reads CAISESAVQETQYF. The DNA of the CDR3 is TGTGCCATCAGTGAGTCTGCCGTCCAAGAGACCCAGTACTTC. The gene calls are TRBV10-3 and TRBJ2-5; D remains ambiguous. Germline V gene data show CDR1 as ENHRY and CDR2 as SYGVKD. The CDR3 extends over 14 amino acids. V shed 0 bases and J shed 1 base, with 6 bases lying between them.

This clone was found once. This chain uses TRBV10-3 with TRBJ2-1; possible D gene TRBD1, 6 bases. This CDR3 is 15 amino acids long. Germline assignment: CDR1 ENHRY and CDR2 SYGVKD. Trimming removed 0 bases from V and 2 bases from J, with 8 bases in between. The CDR3 is CAISESQGTYNEQFF. The CDR3 coding sequence is TGTGCCATCAGTGAGTCACAGGGAACCTACAATGAGCAGTTCTTC.

This rearrangement joins TRBV6-4 to TRBJ1-1; 7 bases match TRBD1. The junction had 4 bases not matched to a gene; V was cut back by 7 bases and J by 2 bases. This CDR3 is 13 amino acids long. Per the germline V gene, CDR1 is MRHNA and CDR2 is SNTAGT. The CDR3: CASKRTGNTEAFF. CDR3 in DNA: TGTGCCAGCAAGCGGACAGGCAACACTGAAGCTTTCTTT.

This clone came up a few times. This chain links TRBV10-3 with TRBJ2-1; D gene uncertain. The CDR3 has 14 residues. CDR1 ENHRY and CDR2 SYGVKD come from the germline V gene. V lost 2 bases, J lost 2 bases, and 7 bases lay in between. The CDR3 DNA sequence: TGTGCCATCAGTGAGCGGCAGACCTACAATGAGCAGTTCTTC. It is translated as CAISERQTYNEQFF.

In this sample, this clone turned up a few times. V and J are TRBV30 and TRBJ2-5; D ambiguous. There are 12 residues in the CDR3. V gave up 2 bases and J gave up 3 bases, with 7 bases separating them. Germline V lookup: CDR1 GTSNPN, CDR2 SVGIG (reference sequence). The CDR3 DNA reads TGTGCCTGGAGTCAGCGAAAAGAGACCCAGTACTTC. It translates to CAWSQRKETQYF.

The V gene is TRBV9, the J gene TRBJ2-5; D may correspond to TRBD1 or TRBD2 (5 bases each). Germline CDR1 and CDR2: SGDLS and YYNGEE. V was trimmed by 6 bases and J by 2 bases, leaving 14 bases between them. The CDR3 has 14 residues. The CDR3 DNA is TGTGCCAGCAATCACGGGACGGAACAAGAGACCCAGTACTTC. Translating gives CASNHGTEQETQYF.

This clone turned up a few times. V gene TRBV20-1 combines with J gene TRBJ2-3, with D unresolved. V lost 5 bases, J lost 6 bases, and 9 bases lay in between. This CDR3 has 11 amino acids. Per germline, CDR1 DFQATT and CDR2 SNEGSKA (reference sequence). The CDR3 is CSALPWDTQYF. In DNA, the CDR3 is TGCAGTGCTCTTCCGTGGGATACGCAGTATTTT.

This sequence joins TRBV5-1 and TRBJ1-4; TRBD1 is a possible D gene (5 bases). Trimming left V 1 base short and J 8 bases short, with 12 bases between. This CDR3 spans 14 amino acids. Germline-derived CDR1 and CDR2 are SGHRS and YFSETQ. The DNA of the CDR3 is TGCGCCAGCAGCTTGATTGCAGGGACCGAAAAACTGTTTTTT. Protein product: CASSLIAGTEKLFF.